These 6 T cell receptor beta chains share one sample of origin, sequenced in a study of siplizumab effects on memory and regulatory T cells. The repertoire was sequenced with immunoSEQ multiplex PCR; TCRdb's copy has only in-frame clones and lacks some. The sample has 70,000 to 100,000 clones; more than 95% are singletons. The specimen sequenced was naive CD4+ T cells sorted from blood. Receptor source: a human donor in good health.

The rearrangement joins TRBV30 to TRBJ1-2; tentative D call: TRBD1 (5 bases). V was trimmed by 4 bases and J by 6 bases, leaving 15 bases between them. CDR3 length: 13 amino acids. CDR1 and CDR2 from the germline V gene are GTSNPN and SVGIG (reference sequence). The CDR3: CAWTNARGNGYTF. The CDR3 nucleotides are TGTGCCTGGACCAACGCTCGGGGGAATGGCTACACCTTC.

The chain uses TRBV28 and TRBJ1-2; 9 positions agree with TRBD1. The CDR3 sequence is 15 residues long. Trimming cost V 6 bases and J 2 bases; bases outside gene matches: 7. CDR1 is MDHEN and CDR2 is SYDVKM in the germline V gene. For the CDR3, the DNA is TGTGCCAGCAGAACCGGACAGGGGAACAACTATGGCTACACCTTC. Translated: CASRTGQGNNYGYTF.

V usage is TRBV5-1 and J usage is TRBJ2-7, with D maybe TRBD1 (6 bases). This CDR3 has 14 amino acids. The ends were cut back, 0 bases at V and 4 bases at J, with 11 bases in the middle. CDR1 and CDR2 (germline): SGHRS, YFSETQ. The CDR3 DNA reads as TGCGCCAGCAGCTTGGACAGGGTTCTATACGAGCAGTACTTC. Protein sequence: CASSLDRVLYEQYF.

V usage is TRBV21-1 and J usage is TRBJ1-2. TRBV21-1 constitutes a pseudogene. The CDR3 covers 13 residues. As DNA, the CDR3 is TGTGCCAGCAGCTCTGAGACCGGGTATGGCTACACCTTC. This encodes CASSSETGYGYTF.

V and J are TRBV19 and TRBJ1-6; tentative D call: TRBD1 (6 bases). The V end was cut by 8 bases, the J end by 7 bases, with 21 bases between. Germline CDR1 reads LNHDA; CDR2 reads SQIVND (reference sequence). This CDR3 is 16 amino acids long. The CDR3 reads CASRDTGIGSNSPLHF. Written as DNA, the CDR3 is TGTGCCAGTCGCGATACAGGGATCGGTAGCAATTCACCCCTCCACTTT.

The V gene is TRBV9, the J gene TRBJ2-3, with TRBD2 matching 11 bases. Germline loops: CDR1 SGDLS, CDR2 YYNGEE. This CDR3 comprises 17 residues. V lost 0 bases and J lost 5; bases outside the gene matches: 8. The CDR3 loop is CASSVELIAGGRDTQYF. CDR3 nucleotide sequence: TGTGCCAGCAGCGTAGAACTGATAGCGGGGGGGCGAGATACGCAGTATTTT.